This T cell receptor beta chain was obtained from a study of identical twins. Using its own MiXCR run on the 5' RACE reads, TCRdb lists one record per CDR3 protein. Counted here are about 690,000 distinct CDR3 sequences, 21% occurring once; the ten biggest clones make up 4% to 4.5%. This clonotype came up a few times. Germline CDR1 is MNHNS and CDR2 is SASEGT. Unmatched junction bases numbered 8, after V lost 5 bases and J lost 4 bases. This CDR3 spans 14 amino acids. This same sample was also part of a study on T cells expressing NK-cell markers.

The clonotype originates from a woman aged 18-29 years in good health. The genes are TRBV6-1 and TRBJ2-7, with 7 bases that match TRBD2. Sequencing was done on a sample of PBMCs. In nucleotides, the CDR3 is TGTGCCAGCAGTCGGGGCGGGAGAGAGTACGAGCAGTACTTC. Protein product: CASSRGGREYEQYF.